Each of the 22 T cell receptor beta chains below was sequenced from the same sample in a study of blood T cell repertoires in COVID-19. Sequenced by immunoSEQ multiplex PCR; TCRdb stores in-frame clones only, minus some. Of under 35,000 clones detected, roughly 85% appear once; the ten largest clones hold 17%. The specimen was peripheral blood. Receptor source: a woman aged 55-70 years with active COVID-19.

This sequence joins TRBV28 and TRBJ2-4; 8 bases are a match to TRBD2. Germline values: CDR1 MDHEN, CDR2 SYDVKM. V was clipped by 7 bases and J by 7 bases; unmatched bases: 12. The CDR3 spans 15 residues. The CDR3 loop reads CASTKKREFANIQYF. The CDR3 DNA reads as TGTGCCAGCACCAAAAAGCGGGAGTTTGCGAACATTCAGTACTTC. Full variable domain (outside the CDR3, taken from reference TRBV28 and TRBJ2-4): DVKVTQSSRYLVKRTGEKVFLECVQDMDHENMFWYRQDPGLGLRLIYFSYDVKMKEKGDIPEGYSVSREKKERFSLILESASTNQTSMYLCASTKKREFANIQYFGAGTRLSVL.

V is TRBV5-1 and J is TRBJ2-7; TRBD1 matches 8 bases. Trimming cost V 3 bases and J 6 bases; bases outside gene matches: 11. CDR1 is SGHRS, CDR2 YFSETQ, per germline. CDR3 length: 15 amino acids. DNA of the CDR3: TGCGCCAGCAGCTCCTACCAGGGGGCAAGAAGCGAGCAGTACTTC. Its protein product is CASSSYQGARSEQYF. Full variable domain (missing parts from reference TRBV5-1 and TRBJ2-7): KAGVTQTPRYLIKTRGQQVTLSCSPISGHRSVSWYQQTPGQGLQFLFEYFSETQRNKGNFPGRFSGRQFSNSRSEMNVSTLELGDSALYLCASSSYQGARSEQYFGPGTRLTVT.

This rearrangement joins TRBV28 to TRBJ1-1; the D is unclear. V lost 2 bases and J lost 4, with 11 bases in between. Germline CDR1 and CDR2: MDHEN and SYDVKM. This CDR3 region has 14 residues. The CDR3, as DNA: TGTGCCAGCAGTTTAGGGCCGGGGAGCACTGAAGCTTTCTTT. This translates into CASSLGPGSTEAFF.

The chain links TRBV6-5 to TRBJ2-3; D is unclear. CDR1 and CDR2 (germline): MNHEY, SVGAGI. The CDR3 runs to 15 residues. The V end lost 2 bases, the J end lost 0 bases, and 9 bases lay between the germline ends. The CDR3 DNA sequence: TGTGCCAGCAGTTACACAAGTTCTAGCACAGATACGCAGTATTTT. This encodes CASSYTSSSTDTQYF.

The J gene is TRBJ2-3, the V gene TRBV30, with 10 bases identical to TRBD2. V was pared by 5 bases and J by 1 base, with 3 bases of the junction left unmatched. The germline gives CDR1 GTSNPN, CDR2 SVGIG (reference sequence). CDR3 length: 14 amino acids. The CDR3 is CAWGLAGGTDTQYF. CDR3 bases: TGTGCCTGGGGCCTAGCGGGGGGCACAGATACGCAGTATTTT.

In this sample, this clone turned up once. Other DNA sequences of this sample code for an identical CDR3. The V call is TRBV29-1, the J call TRBJ1-5; 9 nucleotides match TRBD1. The CDR3 spans 13 residues. Germline lookup yields CDR1 SQVTM and CDR2 ANQGSEA. Unmatched junction bases numbered 2, after V lost 4 bases and J lost 4 bases. The CDR3 nucleotides read TGCAGCGTTGGGACAGGGGTGAATCAGCCCCAGCATTTT. Its translation is CSVGTGVNQPQHF.

The CDR3 DNA is TGTGCCAGCAGCCGGGGAAGCGGGAGCATGAATACGCAGTATTTT. It specifies CASSRGSGSMNTQYF. The chain links TRBV7-6 to TRBJ2-3; 8 bases agree with TRBD2. The V gene's germline CDR1 is SGHVS and CDR2 FNYEAQ. V lost 5 bases, J lost 7 bases, and 11 bases stayed unmatched. CDR3 length: 15 amino acids.

V and J are TRBV6-6 and TRBJ2-1; TRBD2 matches at 9 bases. The CDR3 has 17 amino acids. Trimming cost V 5 bases and J 2 bases; bases outside gene matches: 10. Germline V CDR1 and CDR2: MNHNY, SVGAGI (reference sequence). The CDR3 here is CASSRRNSGRPYNEQFF. CDR3 nucleotides: TGTGCCAGCAGTCGACGCAATAGCGGGAGACCCTACAATGAGCAGTTCTTC.

The V call is TRBV14, the J call TRBJ2-2, with D tentatively TRBD2 (6 bases). V shed 0 bases and J shed 6 bases, with 23 bases lying between them. In germline, CDR1 is SGHDN, CDR2 FVKESK. CDR3 size: 19 residues. The CDR3 region has the DNA TGTGCCAGCAGCCAAGAAGTCTTTGCGCCGGGACTCACTTCCGGGGAGCTGTTTTTT. As protein: CASSQEVFAPGLTSGELFF.

The genes are TRBV11-2 and TRBJ2-1, with TRBD2 matching 11 bases. This CDR3 spans 16 amino acids. V lost 5 bases and J lost 5; bases outside the gene matches: 8. Germline V gene lookup returns CDR1 SGHAT and CDR2 FQNNGV. CDR3 nucleotide sequence: TGTGCCAGCAGCCCAAGACTAGCGGGAAAAAACAATGAGCAGTTCTTC. This translates into CASSPRLAGKNNEQFF.

The chain combines TRBV5-4 with TRBJ2-1; 14 bases map to TRBD2. There are 16 residues in the CDR3. V lost 3 bases to trimming and J lost 9 bases; unmatched junction nucleotides: 8. Germline V gene sequence: CDR1 SGHNT, CDR2 YYREEE (reference sequence). The DNA for the CDR3 is TGTGCCAGCAGCTCTTCCGGGACTAGCGGGAGAGTTGAGCAGTTCTTC. The encoded protein is CASSSSGTSGRVEQFF.

The gene calls are TRBV18 and TRBJ1-3; D perhaps matches TRBD1 (6 bases). Germline CDR1 KGHSH, CDR2 LQKENI. The CDR3 is 15 amino acids. V lost 6 bases and J lost 0, with 12 bases in between. The CDR3 here is CASSPDSASGNTIYF. The DNA of the CDR3 is TGTGCCAGCTCTCCGGACAGCGCCTCTGGAAACACCATATATTTT.

This chain links TRBV9 with TRBJ2-2, with D possibly being TRBD2 (5 bases). This CDR3 is built from 14 residues. V shed 2 bases and J shed 0 bases, with 5 bases lying between them. Germline CDR1 and CDR2: SGDLS and YYNGEE. The CDR3 region is CASSVDSNTGELFF. The CDR3 DNA follows: TGTGCCAGCAGCGTGGACTCGAACACCGGGGAGCTGTTTTTT.

The chain has TRBV19 and TRBJ2-1; unclear D gene. Trimming cost V 1 base and J 7 bases, with 11 bases left between them. Germline V CDR1 and CDR2: LNHDA, SQIVND (reference sequence). The CDR3 consists of 14 residues. The CDR3 is CASSIAGLPNEQFF. The CDR3 nucleotides read TGTGCCAGTAGTATAGCGGGTCTCCCGAATGAGCAGTTCTTC. Combining the CDR3 with reference TRBV19 and TRBJ2-1 gives the whole variable domain DGGITQSPKYLFRKEGQNVTLSCEQNLNHDAMYWYRQDPGQGLRLIYYSQIVNDFQKGDIAEGYSVSREKKESFPLTVTSAQKNPTAFYLCASSIAGLPNEQFFGPGTRLTVL.

The J gene is TRBJ1-2, the V gene TRBV4-2; no reliable D call. The CDR3 covers 15 residues. V dropped 1 base and J dropped 0 bases, with 9 bases sitting between them. The germline CDR1 and CDR2 sequences are LGHNA and YNFKEQ. The DNA of the CDR3 is TGTGCCAGCAGCCAAGTGGGGAGAGCTAACTATGGCTACACCTTC. It encodes CASSQVGRANYGYTF.

This chain links TRBV2 with TRBJ1-4, with TRBD1 matching 8 bases. The CDR3 has 14 residues. Germline V lookup: CDR1 SNHLY, CDR2 FYNNEI. Trimming took 7 bases from V and 10 from J; bases not matched to a gene: 11. CDR3 sequence reads: CASKMDREIGKLFF. The CDR3 DNA sequence: TGTGCCAGCAAAATGGACAGGGAAATTGGAAAACTGTTTTTT.

The V and J genes are TRBV10-3 and TRBJ2-3; 7 nucleotides match TRBD1. The V gene's germline CDR1 is ENHRY and CDR2 SYGVKD. J was trimmed by 0 bases and V by 6 bases; bases with no gene match: 6. The CDR3 is made up of 15 amino acids. CDR3 residues: CAIRNPGGSTDTQYF. The CDR3 coding sequence is TGTGCCATCAGAAACCCAGGGGGAAGCACAGATACGCAGTATTTT.

V is TRBV3-1 (or the pseudogene TRBV3-2) and J is TRBJ1-5; D possibly corresponds to TRBD1 (5 bases). V was clipped by 4 bases and J by 7 bases, with 17 bases between them. CDR1 LGHDT and CDR2 YNNKEL come from the germline V gene (reference sequence). The CDR3 length is 15 residues. The CDR3 spells CASSPTDSPPQPQHF. In DNA form, the CDR3 reads TGTGCCAGCAGCCCCACCGACAGCCCCCCGCAGCCCCAGCATTTT.

This clone has just a few counts. The chain carries TRBV3-1 (or the pseudogene TRBV3-2) and TRBJ2-3; D unclear. The CDR3 extends over 13 amino acids. Germline CDR1 reads LGHDT; CDR2 reads YNNKEL (reference sequence). V was cut by 4 bases and J by 1 base, with 6 bases left in between. CDR3 sequence: CASSLRGTDTQYF. As DNA, the CDR3 is TGTGCCAGCAGCCTACGGGGCACAGATACGCAGTATTTT.

This sequence joins TRBV7-9 and TRBJ2-7; 9 bases map to TRBD2. Looked up from germline, CDR1 is SEHNR and CDR2 is FQNEAQ (reference sequence). The V gene end was trimmed by 2 bases and the J gene end by 0 bases; junction bases not matched to a gene: 5. The length of the CDR3 is 16 residues. CDR3 protein: CASSLILAGSSYEQYF. CDR3 coding DNA: TGTGCCAGCAGCTTAATCCTAGCGGGGTCCTCCTACGAGCAGTACTTC.

This chain connects TRBV28 to TRBJ2-2; the match to TRBD1 covers 7 bases. After removal of 3 bases from V and 0 bases from J, the junction contained 7 bases not matched to a gene. Germline V gene lookup returns CDR1 MDHEN and CDR2 SYDVKM. The CDR3 runs to 17 residues. The CDR3 region has the DNA TGTGCCAGCAGTTTCACGACAGGGAGCGCGAACACCGGGGAGCTGTTTTTT. Translation gives CASSFTTGSANTGELFF.

The V and J genes are TRBV7-8 and TRBJ2-7; maybe TRBD1 (7 bases). Trimming shortened V by 4 bases and J by 3 bases, and 16 bases separated the two germline ends. Germline CDR1 SGHVS, CDR2 FQNEAQ. The CDR3 consists of 15 residues. CDR3 amino acids: CASSSLAGGIYEQYF. The CDR3 DNA reads TGTGCCAGCAGCTCGCTAGCAGGGGGGATCTACGAGCAGTACTTC.